This passage covers 15 T cell receptor beta chains from one sample sequenced in a study of blood T cell repertoires in COVID-19 (TCRdb year 2020). Preparation of the library involved the immunoSEQ multiplex PCR assay. TCRdb carries this immuneACCESS record with in-frame sequences only. Its versions omit some clonotypes, under half of them owing to an unresolved V gene in the studies checked, with the rest unexplained. Across this sample there are hundreds of thousands of clones, with roughly 90% seen only once. The ten largest clones add up to about 7.3% of the sample. The sequenced sample consisted of peripheral blood. The receptors were sampled from a woman in her seventies with COVID-19, enrolled during active disease.

The gene calls are TRBV30 and TRBJ1-2; the D gene is possibly TRBD1 (5 bases). The germline gives CDR1 GTSNPN, CDR2 SVGIG (reference sequence). The CDR3 sequence is 16 residues long. The V gene lost 0 bases and the J gene lost 3 bases, with 17 bases spanning the gap. The CDR3: CAWSVGFSGGDYGYTF. The CDR3 nucleotides read TGTGCCTGGAGTGTAGGTTTCTCCGGGGGAGACTATGGCTACACCTTC. The entire variable domain, with the rest obtained from reference TRBV30 and TRBJ1-2, is as follows: SQTIHQWPATLVQPVGSPLSLECTVEGTSNPNLYWYRQAAGRGLQLLFYSVGIGQISSEVPQNLSASRPQDRQFILSSKKLLLSDSGFYLCAWSVGFSGGDYGYTFGSGTRLTVV.

This clone is a singleton in its sample. The CDR3 protein is CASSEALRAGVNSPLHF. The DNA for the CDR3 is TGTGCCAGCAGTGAAGCGCTTCGGGCGGGGGTCAATTCACCCCTCCACTTT. The chain has TRBV6-1 and TRBJ1-6; a possible D gene is TRBD1 (5 bases). The V end was cut by 0 bases, the J end by 7 bases, with 16 bases between. CDR3 size: 17 residues. Germline loops: CDR1 MNHNS, CDR2 SASEGT.

The chain links TRBV9 to TRBJ1-6; 7 nucleotides match TRBD1. Germline V lookup: CDR1 SGDLS, CDR2 YYNGEE. Germline trimming cut 0 bases from V and 9 bases from J; bases unmatched to any gene: 12. The CDR3 consists of 17 residues. The DNA for the CDR3 is TGTGCCAGCAGCGTAGAGGCAGGGGGAGCCTCGGCTTCACCCCTCCACTTT. Translated: CASSVEAGGASASPLHF.

This chain links TRBV28 with TRBJ2-7; 12 bases agree with TRBD2. CDR3 length: 15 residues. The germline V gene encodes CDR1 MDHEN and CDR2 SYDVKM. Trimming removed 8 bases from V and 2 bases from J; junction bases left unmatched: 7. Written as DNA, the CDR3 is TGTGCCAGCCCCTCCCCTAGCGGGGGGGCCTACGAGCAGTACTTC. Residues: CASPSPSGGAYEQYF.

This clone came up a few times. The CDR3 sequence: CASSLISGDRSQHF. As DNA, the CDR3 is TGTGCCAGCAGTTTAATCTCTGGGGACAGATCCCAGCATTTT. The rearrangement joins TRBV27 to TRBJ1-5; 7 bases align to TRBD1. The V segment lost 2 bases and the J segment 11 bases; nucleotides outside the gene matches: 9. Germline V gene lookup returns CDR1 MNHEY and CDR2 SMNVEV (reference sequence). The CDR3 covers 14 residues.

The J gene is TRBJ2-1, the V gene TRBV7-2, with 10 bases lining up with TRBD2. The germline V gene has CDR1 SGHTA and CDR2 FQGNSA. This CDR3 contains 19 residues. Trimming removed 1 base from V and 0 bases from J; junction bases left unmatched: 9. In nucleotides, the CDR3 is TGTGCCAGCAGCTTAGTATCTGGGCTAGCGGGGGCCTCCTACAATGAGCAGTTCTTC. This translates into CASSLVSGLAGASYNEQFF.

The V and J genes are TRBV3-1 (or the pseudogene TRBV3-2) and TRBJ2-5; TRBD1 matches at 8 bases. The CDR3 extends over 16 amino acids. Losses at the gene ends were 5 bases for V and 4 bases for J; bases not matched to a gene: 12. Germline V gene lookup returns CDR1 LGHDT and CDR2 YNNKEL (reference sequence). In DNA, the CDR3 is TGTGCCAGCAGCTTTTCCGGACAGGGATTCGCAGAGACCCAGTACTTC. Its protein is CASSFSGQGFAETQYF.

The CDR3 region has the DNA TGTGCCAGCAGCCCTTGGATTAGCGGGGGACGGGACACAGATACGCAGTATTTT. It translates to CASSPWISGGRDTDTQYF. The rearrangement joins TRBV4-2 to TRBJ2-3; 9 nucleotides line up with TRBD2. Germline V gives CDR1 LGHNA, CDR2 YNFKEQ. V shed 4 bases, J shed 2 bases, and the junction held 13 bases outside the gene matches. This CDR3 is 18 amino acids long.

The J gene is TRBJ2-5, the V gene TRBV27; the match to TRBD1 covers 9 bases. The trim removed 6 bases at V and 3 bases at J, leaving 8 bases unmatched. The germline V gene encodes CDR1 MNHEY and CDR2 SMNVEV (reference sequence). The CDR3 runs to 15 residues. The CDR3 loop is CASSLLGTGKETQYF. In nucleotides, the CDR3 is TGTGCCAGCAGCCTACTTGGGACAGGGAAAGAGACCCAGTACTTC.

The chain couples TRBV6-5 to TRBJ1-1, with 8 bases identical to TRBD1. J gave up 3 bases and V 0 bases, and 3 bases lay outside the gene matches. CDR3 length equals 15 residues. Per the germline V gene, CDR1 is MNHEY and CDR2 is SVGAGI. The CDR3 nucleotides read TGTGCCAGCAGTTACTCGAAACAGGGGGACACTGAAGCTTTCTTT. This codes for CASSYSKQGDTEAFF.

The J gene is TRBJ2-3, the V gene TRBV12-5; possibly TRBD1 for D (7 bases). The V and J ends lost 6 bases and 2 bases respectively, with 12 bases between them. In germline, CDR1 is LGHNT, CDR2 FRNRAP. The CDR3 is 14 residues long. Here the CDR3 reads CASGGGQNTDTQYF. As DNA, the CDR3 is TGTGCTAGTGGGGGGGGACAGAACACAGATACGCAGTATTTT.

The chain combines TRBV14 with TRBJ1-4; D gene uncertain. The CDR3 length is 15 residues. Trimming removed 4 bases from V and 0 bases from J, with 9 bases in between. From germline, CDR1 is SGHDN and CDR2 FVKESK. The CDR3 loop is CASSRPGATNEKLFF. As DNA, the CDR3 is TGTGCCAGCAGCCGGCCGGGAGCAACTAATGAAAAACTGTTTTTT.

The rearrangement links TRBV10-1 to TRBJ2-7; D gene ambiguous. V lost 6 bases to trimming and J lost 2 bases, with 11 bases between them. The CDR3 consists of 13 residues. Germline loops: CDR1 WNHNN, CDR2 SYGVQD (reference sequence). This CDR3 is CASSPGRTYEQYF. The CDR3 DNA follows: TGCGCCAGCAGCCCAGGCCGAACCTACGAGCAGTACTTC.

V usage is TRBV5-1 and J usage is TRBJ2-5; 14 bases are shared with TRBD2. This CDR3 contains 15 residues. V gave up 6 bases and J gave up 1 base; unmatched junction bases: 2. Germline V gene data show CDR1 as SGHRS and CDR2 as YFSETQ. CDR3 loop: CASTGLAGGQETQYF. As DNA, the CDR3 is TGCGCCAGCACAGGACTAGCGGGGGGCCAAGAGACCCAGTACTTC. The full variable domain, completed using reference TRBV5-1 and TRBJ2-5, is KAGVTQTPRYLIKTRGQQVTLSCSPISGHRSVSWYQQTPGQGLQFLFEYFSETQRNKGNFPGRFSGRQFSNSRSEMNVSTLELGDSALYLCASTGLAGGQETQYFGPGTRLLVL.

The chain recombines TRBV28 with TRBJ2-6; 8 bases agree with TRBD1. The V gene's germline CDR1 is MDHEN and CDR2 SYDVKM. Trimming at V came to 5 bases and at J to 0 bases, leaving 9 bases not matched to a gene. CDR3 length: 18 residues. CDR3 protein: CASSPPDRVNSGANVLTF. In DNA form, the CDR3 reads TGTGCCAGCAGTCCCCCGGACAGGGTTAACTCTGGGGCCAACGTCCTGACTTTC.